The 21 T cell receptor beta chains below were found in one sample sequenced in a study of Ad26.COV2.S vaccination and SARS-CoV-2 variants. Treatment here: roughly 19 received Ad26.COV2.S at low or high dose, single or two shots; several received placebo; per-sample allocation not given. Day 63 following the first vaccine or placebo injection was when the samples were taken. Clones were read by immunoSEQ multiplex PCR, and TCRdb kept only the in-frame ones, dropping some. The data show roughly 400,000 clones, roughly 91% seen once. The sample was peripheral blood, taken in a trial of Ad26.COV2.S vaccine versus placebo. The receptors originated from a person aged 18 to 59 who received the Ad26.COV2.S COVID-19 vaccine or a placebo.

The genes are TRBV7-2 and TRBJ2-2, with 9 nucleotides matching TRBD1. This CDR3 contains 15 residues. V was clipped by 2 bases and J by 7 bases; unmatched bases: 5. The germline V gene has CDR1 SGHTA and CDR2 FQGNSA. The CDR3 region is CASSLTGGLDGELFF. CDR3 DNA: TGTGCCAGCAGCTTAACAGGGGGCTTGGACGGGGAGCTGTTTTTT.

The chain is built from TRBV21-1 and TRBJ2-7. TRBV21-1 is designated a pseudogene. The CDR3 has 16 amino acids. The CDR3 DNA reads TGTGCCAGCAGCAAAGTTGAGGGACCCCCCTCCTACGAGCAGTACTTC. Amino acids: CASSKVEGPPSYEQYF.

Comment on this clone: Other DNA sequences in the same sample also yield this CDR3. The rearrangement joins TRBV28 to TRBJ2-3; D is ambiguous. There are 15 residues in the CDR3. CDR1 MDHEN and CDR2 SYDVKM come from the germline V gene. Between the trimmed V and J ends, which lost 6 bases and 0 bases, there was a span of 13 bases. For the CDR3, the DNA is TGTGCCAGCAGACTCTCCGGCCCTAGCACAGATACGCAGTATTTT. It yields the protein CASRLSGPSTDTQYF.

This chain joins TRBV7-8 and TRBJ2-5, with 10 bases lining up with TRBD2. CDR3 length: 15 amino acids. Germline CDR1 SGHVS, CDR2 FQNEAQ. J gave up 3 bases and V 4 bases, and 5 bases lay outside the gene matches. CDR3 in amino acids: CASSSRLAGEETQYF. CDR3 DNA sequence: TGTGCCAGCAGCTCGCGACTAGCGGGCGAAGAGACCCAGTACTTC.

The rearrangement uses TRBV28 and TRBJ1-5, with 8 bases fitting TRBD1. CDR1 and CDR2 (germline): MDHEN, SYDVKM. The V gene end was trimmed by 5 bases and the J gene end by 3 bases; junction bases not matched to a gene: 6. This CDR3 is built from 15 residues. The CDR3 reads CASSQRTGNNQPQHF. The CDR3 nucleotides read TGTGCCAGCAGTCAAAGGACAGGGAACAATCAGCCCCAGCATTTT.

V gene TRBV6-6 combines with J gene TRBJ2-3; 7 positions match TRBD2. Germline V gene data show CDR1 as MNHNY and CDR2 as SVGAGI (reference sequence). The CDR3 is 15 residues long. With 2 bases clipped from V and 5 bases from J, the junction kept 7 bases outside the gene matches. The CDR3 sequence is CASSYVSGGVDTQYF. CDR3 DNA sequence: TGTGCCAGCAGTTACGTCTCGGGAGGAGTAGATACGCAGTATTTT.

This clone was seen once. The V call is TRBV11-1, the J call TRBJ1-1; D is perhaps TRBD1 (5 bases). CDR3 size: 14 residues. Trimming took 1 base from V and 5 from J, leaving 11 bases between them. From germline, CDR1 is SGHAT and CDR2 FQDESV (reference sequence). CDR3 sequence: CASSLVGGMTEAFF. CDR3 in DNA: TGTGCCAGCAGCTTAGTGGGGGGGATGACTGAAGCTTTCTTT.

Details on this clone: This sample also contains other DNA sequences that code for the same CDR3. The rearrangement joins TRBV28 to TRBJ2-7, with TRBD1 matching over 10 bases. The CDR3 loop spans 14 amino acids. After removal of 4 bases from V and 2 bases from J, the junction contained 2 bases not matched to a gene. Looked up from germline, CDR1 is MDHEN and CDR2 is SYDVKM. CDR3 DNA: TGTGCCAGCAGTTCGACAGGGGGCACCTACGAGCAGTACTTC. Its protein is CASSSTGGTYEQYF.

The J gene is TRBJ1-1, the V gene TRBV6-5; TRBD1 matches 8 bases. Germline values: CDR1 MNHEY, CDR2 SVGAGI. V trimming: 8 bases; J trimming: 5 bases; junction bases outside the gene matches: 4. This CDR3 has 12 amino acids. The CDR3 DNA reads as TGTGCCAGCGACAGGGGTGCGACTGAAGCTTTCTTT. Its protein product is CASDRGATEAFF.

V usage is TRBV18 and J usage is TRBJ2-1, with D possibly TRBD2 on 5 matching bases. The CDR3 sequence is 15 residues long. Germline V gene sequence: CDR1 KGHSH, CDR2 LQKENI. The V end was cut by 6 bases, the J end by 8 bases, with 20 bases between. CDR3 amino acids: CASSARGRASDEQFF. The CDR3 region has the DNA TGTGCCAGCTCTGCCCGGGGTAGAGCCTCCGATGAGCAGTTCTTC.

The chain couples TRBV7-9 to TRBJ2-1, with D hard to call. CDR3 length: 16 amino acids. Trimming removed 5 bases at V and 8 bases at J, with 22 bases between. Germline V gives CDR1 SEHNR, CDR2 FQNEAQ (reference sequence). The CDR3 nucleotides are TGTGCCAGCAGCGCCAAACCGGGCTCCAGGTTGGATGAGCAGTTCTTC. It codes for CASSAKPGSRLDEQFF.

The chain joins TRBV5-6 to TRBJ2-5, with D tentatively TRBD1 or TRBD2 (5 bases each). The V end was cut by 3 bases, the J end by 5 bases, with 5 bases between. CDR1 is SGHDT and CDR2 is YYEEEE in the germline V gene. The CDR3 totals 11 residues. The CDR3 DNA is TGTGCCAGCAGCTGGGGGGAGACCCAGTACTTC. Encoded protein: CASSWGETQYF.

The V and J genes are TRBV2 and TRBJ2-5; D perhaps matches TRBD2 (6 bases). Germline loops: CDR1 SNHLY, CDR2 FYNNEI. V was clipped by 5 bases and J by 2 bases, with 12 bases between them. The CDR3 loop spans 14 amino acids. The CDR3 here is CASSWGLMQETQYF. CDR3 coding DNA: TGTGCCAGCAGTTGGGGACTTATGCAAGAGACCCAGTACTTC.

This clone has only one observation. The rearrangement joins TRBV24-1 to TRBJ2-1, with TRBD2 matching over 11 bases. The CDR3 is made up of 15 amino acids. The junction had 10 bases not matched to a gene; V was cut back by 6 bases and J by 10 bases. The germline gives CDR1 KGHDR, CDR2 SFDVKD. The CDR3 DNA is TGTGCCACCAGTCTAGCGGGGGGTACAGGGGGGGAGCAGTTCTTC. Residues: CATSLAGGTGGEQFF.

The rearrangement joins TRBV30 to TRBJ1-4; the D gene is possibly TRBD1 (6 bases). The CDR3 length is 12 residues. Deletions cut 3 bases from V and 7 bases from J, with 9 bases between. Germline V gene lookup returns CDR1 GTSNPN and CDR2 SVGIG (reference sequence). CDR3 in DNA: TGTGCCTGGAGCCCACAGGGTGAAAAACTGTTTTTT. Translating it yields CAWSPQGEKLFF. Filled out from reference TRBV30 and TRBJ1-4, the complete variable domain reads SQTIHQWPATLVQPVGSPLSLECTVEGTSNPNLYWYRQAAGRGLQLLFYSVGIGQISSEVPQNLSASRPQDRQFILSSKKLLLSDSGFYLCAWSPQGEKLFFGSGTQLSVL.

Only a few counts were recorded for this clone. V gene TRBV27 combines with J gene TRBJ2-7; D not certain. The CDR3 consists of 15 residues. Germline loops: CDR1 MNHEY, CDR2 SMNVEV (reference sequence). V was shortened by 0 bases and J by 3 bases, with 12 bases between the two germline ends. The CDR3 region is CASSLSPDSSYEQYF. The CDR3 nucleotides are TGTGCCAGCAGTTTATCTCCAGACTCCAGCTACGAGCAGTACTTC.

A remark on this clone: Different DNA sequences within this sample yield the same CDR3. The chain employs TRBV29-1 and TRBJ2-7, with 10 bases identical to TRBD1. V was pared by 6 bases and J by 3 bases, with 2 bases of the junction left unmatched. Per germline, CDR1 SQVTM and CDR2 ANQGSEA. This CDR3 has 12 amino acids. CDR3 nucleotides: TGCAGCGTCGGACAGGGGGGCTACGAGCAGTACTTC. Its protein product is CSVGQGGYEQYF.

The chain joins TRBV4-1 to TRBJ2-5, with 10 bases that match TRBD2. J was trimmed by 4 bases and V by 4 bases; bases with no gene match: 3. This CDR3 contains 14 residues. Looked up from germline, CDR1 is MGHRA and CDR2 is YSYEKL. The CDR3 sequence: CASSLLAGVETQYF. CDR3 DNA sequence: TGCGCCAGCAGCCTCCTAGCGGGAGTAGAGACCCAGTACTTC.

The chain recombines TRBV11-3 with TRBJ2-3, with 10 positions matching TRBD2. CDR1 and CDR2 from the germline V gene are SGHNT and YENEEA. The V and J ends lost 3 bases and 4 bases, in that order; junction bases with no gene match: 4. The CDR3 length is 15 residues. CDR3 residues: CASSFGTSEADTQYF. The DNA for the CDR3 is TGTGCCAGCAGCTTCGGGACTAGCGAAGCAGATACGCAGTATTTT.

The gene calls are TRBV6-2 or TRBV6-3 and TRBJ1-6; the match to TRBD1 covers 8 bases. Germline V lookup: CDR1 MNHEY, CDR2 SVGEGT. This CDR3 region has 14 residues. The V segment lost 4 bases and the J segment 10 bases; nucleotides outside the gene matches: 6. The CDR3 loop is CASSSRQGRSPLHF. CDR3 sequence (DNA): TGTGCCAGCAGTTCGCGACAGGGGAGGTCACCCCTCCACTTT.

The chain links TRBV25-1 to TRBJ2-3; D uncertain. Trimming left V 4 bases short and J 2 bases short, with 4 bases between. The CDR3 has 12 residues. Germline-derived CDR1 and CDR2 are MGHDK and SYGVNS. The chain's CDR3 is CASSGTTDTQYF. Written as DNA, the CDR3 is TGTGCCAGCAGTGGCACCACAGATACGCAGTATTTT.